This T cell receptor beta chain was recovered during a study of beta chain features in type 1 diabetes. Across the study: Patients looked much like healthy donors when it came to age, gender and cell yields.

The investigators reverse transcribed all of the isolated RNA, so they sequenced expressed TCRB transcripts. Reads from naive, central memory and regulatory T cell samples averaged about 3.9 million. TCRdb's table, derived via immunoSEQ multiplex PCR, lists solely in-frame clones and lacks some. The repertoire has about 330,000 clones, approximately 10% of them found once; the top ten carry about 0.014%. Sorted CD4+ subsets: naive, central memory, regulatory, stem cell-like memory (CD45RO/CCR7/CD25/CD127/CD95/CD27 panel). V dropped 6 bases and J dropped 1; count of bases not matched to a gene: 10. CDR1 and CDR2 from the germline V gene are SQVTM and ANQGSEA. The CDR3 length is 15 residues.

The chain combines TRBV29-1 with TRBJ2-3, with 7 nucleotides matching TRBD2. This TCR was sampled from a woman aged 30 to 39 in good health. The sample was naive CD4+ T cells from blood. The CDR3 DNA reads as TGCAGCGTCAAAAGAATGGCGGGAGGCACAGATACGCAGTATTTT. Its protein product is CSVKRMAGGTDTQYF.